This T cell receptor beta chain was profiled in a study of T cell repertoires and HLA-DP antigens. Study-wide results and caveats: Most alloreactive clones were undetected before culture. Against both alloantigens, CD137+ clonality was similar, roughly 0.39.

The protocol was immunoSEQ multiplex PCR, while the TCRdb copy is restricted to in-frame clones and leaves out a portion. The table records hundreds of clones, 51% of them present only once. With 5 bases removed from V and 1 base from J, the gap between germline ends came to 14 bases. There are 15 residues in the CDR3. Germline V lookup: CDR1 SGHNT, CDR2 YENEEA. This clone is large within its sample. The sample label is defined as: CD137+ CD4 T cells sorted after culture with HeLa expressing allogeneic HLA-DP. HeLa stimulator cells carried retrovirally transduced HLA-DPA1/DPB1, HLA-DM, invariant chain and CD80. CD4+ cells expanded for about two weeks were restimulated roughly a day with allogeneic-DPB1 HeLa cells. Cells were restimulated, then sorted for CD137 with about 93% average purity. Untouched CD4+ T cells were bead-isolated from PBMC at about 97.7% purity.

This chain joins TRBV11-3 and TRBJ1-1; the D gene is possibly TRBD1 (5 bases). The origin of this receptor is a man aged 55-75 years in good health and CMV-seronegative. The sample was alloreactive CD137+ CD4+ T cells from cultured PBMCs. Subset described: CD137+ CD4+ cells sorted after approximately 25 h restimulation with the allogeneic HLA-DP-expressing HeLa cells. The CDR3 spells CASSPPGASNTEAFF. The DNA for the CDR3 is TGTGCCAGCAGCCCCCCCGGGGCCTCGAACACTGAAGCTTTCTTT. Full variable domain (rest looked up from reference TRBV11-3 and TRBJ1-1): EAGVVQSPRYKIIEKKQPVAFWCNPISGHNTLYWYLQNLGQGPELLIRYENEEAVDDSQLPKDRFSAERLKGVDSTLKIQPAELGDSAVYLCASSPPGASNTEAFFGQGTRLTVV.